This entry lists 19 T cell receptor beta chains sequenced from one sample in a study of shared clonotypes between healthy human individuals. Using immunoSEQ multiplex PCR, the repertoire was profiled, and TCRdb retains in-frame clones only, with some absent. Among about 2.1 million clones listed, just over 90% were seen once. Naive-designated CD8 cells lacked CD45RO, were positively enriched for CCR7, and omitted terminally differentiated effector memory CD45RA+ cells. Sequencing input: naive CD8+ T cells from PBMCs. These receptor sequences come from a man between 18 and 29 years old in good health. Some clones in this sample may be carry-over from other donors' samples.

This chain connects TRBV10-1 to TRBJ2-7; TRBD1 might be the D (6 bases). Germline CDR1 and CDR2: WNHNN and SYGVQD (reference sequence). The CDR3 has 12 residues. V gave up 6 bases and J gave up 2 bases, with 8 bases separating them. In DNA form, the CDR3 reads TGCGCCAGCAGGGACAGTACCTACGAGCAGTACTTC. Its translation is CASRDSTYEQYF.

The chain is built from TRBV6-1 and TRBJ2-4; no firm D call. Germline assignment: CDR1 MNHNS and CDR2 SASEGT. Trimming took 7 bases from V and 8 from J, leaving 21 bases between them. This CDR3 contains 15 residues. The CDR3 region has the DNA TGTGCCAGCACTACCCGGAGCAACGGGCTAGACATTCAGTACTTC. This encodes CASTTRSNGLDIQYF.

This chain uses TRBV7-9 with TRBJ2-2, with TRBD2 matching over 12 bases. Trimming at V came to 5 bases and at J to 6 bases, leaving 7 bases not matched to a gene. Germline V gives CDR1 SEHNR, CDR2 FQNEAQ (reference sequence). The CDR3 is made up of 16 amino acids. The CDR3: CASSHRLAGDAGELFF. The CDR3 coding sequence is TGTGCCAGCAGCCATCGACTAGCGGGAGACGCCGGGGAGCTGTTTTTT.

The chain is built from TRBV29-1 and TRBJ2-7; the D gene could be TRBD1 or TRBD2 (7 bases each). The germline gives CDR1 SQVTM, CDR2 ANQGSEA. V was pared by 4 bases and J by 2 bases, with 12 bases between. This CDR3 contains 13 residues. The CDR3 region is CSVGEGAAYEQYF. The CDR3 region has the DNA TGCAGCGTTGGGGAGGGGGCGGCCTACGAGCAGTACTTC.

The chain has TRBV6-5 and TRBJ2-3; D unresolved. There are 15 residues in the CDR3. Per germline, CDR1 MNHEY and CDR2 SVGAGI. Trimming removed 2 bases from V and 0 bases from J, with 9 bases in between. This CDR3 is CASSYGRPSTDTQYF. DNA for the CDR3: TGTGCCAGCAGTTACGGCAGACCTAGCACAGATACGCAGTATTTT.

The chain couples TRBV9 to TRBJ2-5; D is perhaps TRBD2 (7 bases). Trimming cost V 3 bases and J 5 bases, with 20 bases left between them. The V gene's germline CDR1 is SGDLS and CDR2 YYNGEE. This CDR3 has 16 amino acids. Here the CDR3 reads CASSARWGGLGETQYF. The CDR3, as DNA: TGTGCCAGCAGCGCTCGCTGGGGGGGGCTGGGTGAGACCCAGTACTTC.

This rearrangement joins TRBV7-9 to TRBJ2-5, with 12 bases lining up with TRBD2. V was pared by 5 bases and J by 5 bases, with 12 bases of the junction left unmatched. The germline CDR1 and CDR2 sequences are SEHNR and FQNEAQ (reference sequence). CDR3 length: 17 residues. The CDR3 here is CASSTRTSGKSRETQYF. CDR3 in DNA: TGTGCCAGCAGCACCAGGACTAGCGGGAAGTCAAGGGAGACCCAGTACTTC. Combining the CDR3 with reference TRBV7-9 and TRBJ2-5 gives the whole variable domain DTGVSQNPRHKITKRGQNVTFRCDPISEHNRLYWYRQTLGQGPEFLTYFQNEAQLEKSRLLSDRFSAERPKGSFSTLEIQRTEQGDSAMYLCASSTRTSGKSRETQYFGPGTRLLVL.

This chain joins TRBV7-9 and TRBJ2-3, with a tentative D call TRBD1 (6 bases). The germline CDR1 and CDR2 sequences are SEHNR and FQNEAQ (reference sequence). V dropped 5 bases and J dropped 4 bases, with 13 bases sitting between them. The CDR3 runs 14 residues. The CDR3 loop reads CASSHRVAPDTQYF. Written as DNA, the CDR3 is TGTGCCAGCAGCCACAGGGTTGCGCCAGATACGCAGTATTTT.

The table lists this clone with a count of one. The genes are TRBV27 and TRBJ2-7; 14 nucleotides agree with TRBD2. Trimming took 5 bases from V and 1 from J; bases not matched to a gene: 10. CDR1 and CDR2 from the germline V gene are MNHEY and SMNVEV (reference sequence). The CDR3 has 18 amino acids. The CDR3 here is CASSPLPGTSGSSYEQYF. The DNA for the CDR3 is TGTGCCAGCAGTCCTCTCCCCGGGACTAGCGGGAGTTCCTACGAGCAGTACTTC.

The chain uses TRBV6-1 and TRBJ2-2; TRBD2 is a possible D gene (6 bases). In germline, CDR1 is MNHNS, CDR2 SASEGT. V was clipped by 4 bases and J by 2 bases, with 14 bases between them. The CDR3 has 16 amino acids. CDR3 loop: CASSALAAFNTGELFF. Here the CDR3 DNA reads TGTGCCAGCAGTGCTTTAGCGGCATTCAACACCGGGGAGCTGTTTTTT.

The rearrangement uses TRBV27 and TRBJ1-1; no clear D gene. Trimming took off 1 base at V and 7 bases at J, with 10 bases between the two ends. The CDR3 consists of 13 residues. Germline lookup yields CDR1 MNHEY and CDR2 SMNVEV (reference sequence). The DNA of the CDR3 is TGTGCCAGCAGTTTATGGCCGGCCGATGAAGCTTTCTTT. It encodes CASSLWPADEAFF.

This clone was detected a few times. This chain uses TRBV9 with TRBJ1-1; possibly TRBD1 for D (5 bases). Trimming took off 3 bases at V and 0 bases at J, with 12 bases between the two ends. The CDR3 sequence is 15 residues long. Germline CDR1 SGDLS, CDR2 YYNGEE. The CDR3 reads CASSAEGLLNTEAFF. The CDR3 DNA reads as TGTGCCAGCAGCGCTGAGGGACTGCTGAACACTGAAGCTTTCTTT.

In DNA, the CDR3 is TGTGCCAGTAGTACTCGGACGAAAGATACGCAGTATTTT. It is translated as CASSTRTKDTQYF. This chain uses TRBV19 with TRBJ2-3, with unresolved D. Germline loops: CDR1 LNHDA, CDR2 SQIVND (reference sequence). This CDR3 is 13 amino acids long. The V end lost 4 bases, the J end lost 5 bases, and 10 bases lay between the germline ends. Full variable domain (remainder filled in from reference TRBV19 and TRBJ2-3): DGGITQSPKYLFRKEGQNVTLSCEQNLNHDAMYWYRQDPGQGLRLIYYSQIVNDFQKGDIAEGYSVSREKKESFPLTVTSAQKNPTAFYLCASSTRTKDTQYFGPGTRLTVL.

The chain is built from TRBV6-6 and TRBJ2-7; the match to TRBD1 covers 7 bases. Per germline, CDR1 MNHNY and CDR2 SVGAGI (reference sequence). V was clipped by 0 bases and J by 4 bases; unmatched bases: 9. CDR3 length: 16 amino acids. CDR3 DNA: TGTGCCAGCAGTTACTCCTTCACCGGGACAGAATACGAGCAGTACTTC. It translates to CASSYSFTGTEYEQYF.

Remarks on this clone: The identical CDR3 is also encoded by other nucleotide sequences in the sample. V and J are TRBV7-9 and TRBJ2-7; weak D call: TRBD2 (5 bases). The CDR3 extends over 12 amino acids. The germline gives CDR1 SEHNR, CDR2 FQNEAQ (reference sequence). V was cut by 5 bases and J by 6 bases, with 11 bases left in between. As DNA, the CDR3 is TGTGCCAGCAGCCCCCCCGGAGGCGAGCAGTACTTC. This translates into CASSPPGGEQYF.

V usage is TRBV7-9 and J usage is TRBJ2-5; D not certain. Germline V gives CDR1 SEHNR, CDR2 FQNEAQ (reference sequence). The germline V and J ends were trimmed by 7 bases and 1 base, with 7 bases remaining between them. The CDR3 extends over 12 amino acids. CDR3 residues: CASTQGQETQYF. The CDR3 DNA reads as TGTGCCAGCACCCAAGGCCAAGAGACCCAGTACTTC.

On this clone itself: Other DNA sequences in the same sample also yield this CDR3. V and J are TRBV28 and TRBJ2-7, with D possibly TRBD1 on 5 matching bases. The V and J ends lost 2 bases and 0 bases respectively, with 8 bases between them. There are 14 residues in the CDR3. CDR1 is MDHEN, CDR2 SYDVKM, per germline. In nucleotides, the CDR3 is TGTGCCAGCAGTTTAACAGGCAGCTCCTACGAGCAGTACTTC. This codes for CASSLTGSSYEQYF.

In this sample, this clone turned up a few times. Different DNA sequences within this sample yield the same CDR3. This rearrangement joins TRBV28 to TRBJ2-7, with 8 bases fitting TRBD2. V gave up 2 bases and J gave up 3 bases; unmatched junction bases: 0. Germline V gene data show CDR1 as MDHEN and CDR2 as SYDVKM. The CDR3 runs to 13 residues. CDR3 sequence reads: CASSLAGGYEQYF. CDR3 nucleotide sequence: TGTGCCAGCAGTTTAGCGGGAGGCTACGAGCAGTACTTC.

CDR3 residues: CASSGVGQSSGNTIYF. The CDR3 nucleotides read TGTGCCAGCAGCGGGGTCGGACAGTCCTCTGGAAACACCATATATTTT. The chain has TRBV9 and TRBJ1-3; TRBD1 is a possible D gene (6 bases). The CDR3 consists of 16 residues. The germline gives CDR1 SGDLS, CDR2 YYNGEE. The V end was cut by 3 bases, the J end by 0 bases, with 13 bases between.